The T cell receptor beta chain under discussion was sequenced for a study of T-cell memory formation after mild COVID-19. As for the study in general: In these data, TCR clusters were largely donor specific. The study's findings and limits: Cross-reactive memory apparently joined, as some responding clones appeared in pre-infection memory. A second wave expanding day 15 to 37 was CD4+-biased; contracting clones were balanced.

With 2 bases removed from V and 6 bases from J, the gap between germline ends came to 7 bases. This CDR3 has 11 amino acids. Germline V gene lookup returns CDR1 DFQATT and CDR2 SNEGSKA (reference sequence). This clonotype was seen only a few times. What it recognizes is unknown. One entry per CDR3 protein results from TCRdb running MiXCR on the 5' RACE reads. This table holds tens of thousands of distinct CDR3 sequences, less than 15% found once. The sample consisted of PBMCs or a T cell subset sorted from them (not recorded which). This clonotype originated in a man aged 18 to 29 who had mild COVID-19 (a few samples of this study predate the infection). Cell type and time point are not known. The rearrangement uses TRBV20-1 and TRBJ1-2; D is uncertain. CDR3 sequence reads: CSARWVDGYTF. CDR3 sequence (DNA): TGCAGTGCTAGATGGGTGGATGGCTACACCTTC.